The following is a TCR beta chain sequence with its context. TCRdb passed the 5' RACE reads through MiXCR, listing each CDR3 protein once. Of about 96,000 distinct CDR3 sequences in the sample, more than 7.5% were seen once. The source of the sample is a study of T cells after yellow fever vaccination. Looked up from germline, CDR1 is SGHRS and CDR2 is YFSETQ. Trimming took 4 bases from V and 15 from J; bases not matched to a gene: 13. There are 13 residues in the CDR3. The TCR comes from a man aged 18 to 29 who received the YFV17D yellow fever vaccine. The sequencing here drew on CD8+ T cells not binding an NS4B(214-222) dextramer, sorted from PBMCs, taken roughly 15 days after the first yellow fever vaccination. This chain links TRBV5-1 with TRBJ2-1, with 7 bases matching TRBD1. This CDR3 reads CASSPDRALLWFF. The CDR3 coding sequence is TGCGCCAGCAGCCCAGACAGGGCTCTATTATGGTTCTTC.